This entry describes one TCR beta chain. Antigen unknown. Using its own MiXCR run on the RACE reads, TCRdb lists one record per CDR3 protein. The sample lists some 200,000 distinct CDR3 sequences; approximately 20% were seen once. This specimen belongs to a study of human T cells and chemical hapten exposure. Study-wide results and caveats: Counts of TCRs above 1 in 1000 frequency stayed unchanged with DPC sensitization.

Trimming shortened V by 5 bases and J by 1 base, and 8 bases separated the two germline ends. The CDR3 has 14 amino acids. Germline V CDR1 and CDR2: SGHVS, FQNEAQ. Time point in this sample: patch test 1, 2 weeks after DPC sensitization. Treatment defined: therapeutic diphenylcyclopropenone sensitization with weekly scalp DPC. This receptor was obtained from a woman between 50 and 59 years old with alopecia areata. Some clones in this sample may be carry-over from other donors' samples. The source was whole blood, collected in connection with sensitization to the hapten diphenylcyclopropenone (DPC). The chain has TRBV7-8 and TRBJ2-2; D might be TRBD1 (5 bases). The CDR3 spells CASSVGQNTGELFF. The CDR3 DNA reads as TGTGCCAGCAGCGTCGGACAGAACACCGGGGAGCTGTTTTTT.